The clone carrying this T cell receptor beta chain was recorded at least ten times. Its target is unknown. All patients were untreated before thyroid surgery. From the PCR reads, TCRdb re-called clones with MiXCR. Found here are 75,000 to 95,000 clones, 12% of them singletons; the top ten hold 11%. This CDR3 has 12 amino acids. The germline V gene encodes CDR1 MNHEY and CDR2 SVGEGT. Trimming at V came to 10 bases and at J to 0 bases, leaving 3 bases not matched to a gene. The sample is drawn from a study of metastatic and nonmetastatic thyroid tumors. Study-wide findings and caveats: In both blood and tumor samples, TCR beta diversity was reported significantly higher for malignant than benign nodules.

The clonotype originates from a female donor with papillary thyroid cancer or a benign thyroid nodule (not recorded which). Some clones in this sample may be carry-over from other donors' samples. The sample consisted of blood. This chain uses TRBV6-2 or TRBV6-3 with TRBJ2-7; TRBD2 matches 7 bases. The DNA for the CDR3 is TGTGCCACCCAGCGGGACTCCTACGAGCAGTACTTC. Its translation: CATQRDSYEQYF.